A selection of T cell receptor beta chains follows, all from one sample in a study of shared clonotypes between healthy human individuals. Assay used: immunoSEQ multiplex PCR; TCRdb lists only in-frame clones, some missing. The sample contains about 800,000 clones, 90% to 97% of which appear only once. The specimen was naive CD8+ T cells sorted from blood. The receptors were gathered from a man aged 25 to 40 in good health. Each CDR3 is given with its conserved first and last residue. The D gene is left open where the match is weak. The listing skips clone size in some rows; elsewhere it reads once, few, many or a size class.

J,D,size,V,DNA,CDR3
TRBJ2-7,.,once,TRBV11-2,TGTGCCAGCAGCTTCGGGACACCAGCCTACGAGCAGTACTTC,CASSFGTPAYEQYF
TRBJ2-3,TRBD2,.,TRBV28,TGTGCCAGCAGTTTGACTAGCGGGATGGTGGATACGCAGTATTTT,CASSLTSGMVDTQYF
TRBJ2-7,TRBD1,.,TRBV14,TGTGCCAGCAGCCGACAGGGTACTACCAGGGCCGAGCAGTACTTC,CASSRQGTTRAEQYF
TRBJ2-7,.,.,TRBV7-9,TGTGCCAGCAGCTTGGGCTCCTACGAGCAGTACTTC,CASSLGSYEQYF
TRBJ2-1,.,.,TRBV7-2,TGTGCCAGCAGCTTAGAGGGTTGGACGGACACCTACAATGAGCAGTTCTTC,CASSLEGWTDTYNEQFF
TRBJ2-7,TRBD2,.,TRBV7-9,TGTGCCAGCAGCACCGGGACTAGACCCTACGAGCAGTACTTC,CASSTGTRPYEQYF
TRBJ2-3,.,.,TRBV7-3,TGTGCCAGCAGCCCCATGGACTTCACAGATACGCAGTATTTT,CASSPMDFTDTQYF
TRBJ1-4,.,.,TRBV2,TGTGCCAGCAGTGACCCTTCGGGTAATGAAAAACTGTTTTTT,CASSDPSGNEKLFF
TRBJ2-3,.,once,TRBV11-2,TGTGCCAGCAGCTCTCCAGGGTACCCAGATACGCAGTATTTT,CASSSPGYPDTQYF
TRBJ1-5,TRBD1,.,TRBV7-9,TGTGCCAGCAGCTTAGGCGCCGGGACAGACAATCAGCCCCAGCATTTT,CASSLGAGTDNQPQHF
TRBJ2-3,TRBD2,.,TRBV9,TGTGCCAGCAGCCCCAGCCTCCGACTAGCGGGGAGCACAGATACGCAGTATTTT,CASSPSLRLAGSTDTQYF
TRBJ2-7,.,.,TRBV29-1,TGCAGCGTTGGTGTCAGCGCCTACGAGCAGTACTTC,CSVGVSAYEQYF
TRBJ1-2,.,.,TRBV29-1,TGCAGCGTAGGACCCGAGGACAGCTTGCATGGCTACACCTTC,CSVGPEDSLHGYTF
TRBJ1-5,.,.,TRBV15,TGTGCCACCAGCAGTCTGACTTTGGGGGGGGCTCAGCCCCAGCATTTT,CATSSLTLGGAQPQHF
TRBJ2-1,TRBD2,.,TRBV4-1,TGCGCCAGTAGGACAGCGGGAGTAGTGGATGAGCAGTTCTTC,CASRTAGVVDEQFF
TRBJ2-7,.,.,TRBV28,TGTGCCAGCGCTACAGGGCTATCCTACGAGCAGTACTTC,CASATGLSYEQYF